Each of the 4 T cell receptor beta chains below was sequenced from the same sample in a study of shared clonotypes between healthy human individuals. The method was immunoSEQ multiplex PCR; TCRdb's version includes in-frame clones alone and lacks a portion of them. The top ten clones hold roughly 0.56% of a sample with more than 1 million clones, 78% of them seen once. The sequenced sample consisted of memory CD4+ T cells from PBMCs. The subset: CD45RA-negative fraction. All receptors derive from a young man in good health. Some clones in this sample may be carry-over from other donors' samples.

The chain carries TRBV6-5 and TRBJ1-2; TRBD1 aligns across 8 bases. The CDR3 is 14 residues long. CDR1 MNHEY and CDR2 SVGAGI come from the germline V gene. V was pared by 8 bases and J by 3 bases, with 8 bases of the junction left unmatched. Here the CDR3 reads CASHPGGADYGYTF. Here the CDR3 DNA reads TGTGCCAGCCATCCAGGGGGCGCTGACTATGGCTACACCTTC.

As DNA, the CDR3 is TGTGCCAGCAGGTCCCACAGGGGGAAGTCGAACACTGAAGCTTTCTTT. This gives the protein CASRSHRGKSNTEAFF. The chain is built from TRBV28 and TRBJ1-1; 8 bases line up with TRBD1. CDR3 size: 16 residues. Per the germline V gene, CDR1 is MDHEN and CDR2 is SYDVKM. Trimming at V came to 6 bases and at J to 1 base, leaving 10 bases not matched to a gene.

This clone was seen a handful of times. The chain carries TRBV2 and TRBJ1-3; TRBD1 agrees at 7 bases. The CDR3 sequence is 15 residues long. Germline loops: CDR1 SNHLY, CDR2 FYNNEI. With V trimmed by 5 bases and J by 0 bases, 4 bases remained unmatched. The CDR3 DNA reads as TGTGCCAGCAGTTCGGGACAGAGCTCTGGAAACACCATATATTTT. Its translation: CASSSGQSSGNTIYF.

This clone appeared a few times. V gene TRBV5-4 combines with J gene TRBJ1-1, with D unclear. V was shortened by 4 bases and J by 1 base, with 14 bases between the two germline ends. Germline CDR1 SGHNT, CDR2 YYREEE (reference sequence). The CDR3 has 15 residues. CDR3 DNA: TGTGCCAGCAGCCTAGGCGGGTTCCAGAACACTGAAGCTTTCTTT. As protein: CASSLGGFQNTEAFF.